The T cell receptor beta chain under discussion was sequenced for a study of long-term antiretroviral therapy in people with HIV. Germline lookup yields CDR1 SGHNT and CDR2 YYREEE (reference sequence). V lost 2 bases to trimming and J lost 3 bases; unmatched junction nucleotides: 4. The CDR3 is 15 amino acids. The libraries were made with immunoSEQ v3.0 at survey level. Assay: immunoSEQ multiplex PCR; the TCRdb copy retains only in-frame clones and omits some. The sample has roughly 28,000 clones; 70% to 90% are singletons. The sequenced sample was unsorted PBMCs, obtained 1.8 years after starting antiretroviral therapy. The J gene is TRBJ2-3, the V gene TRBV5-4; 9 bases match TRBD2. The TCR comes from a woman between 18 and 30 years old with HIV. For the CDR3, the DNA is TGTGCCAGCAGCTTAATAGCGGGAGTTACAGATACGCAGTATTTT. As protein: CASSLIAGVTDTQYF.